This TCR beta chain appears in the sequencing data of a study of blood T cell repertoires in COVID-19 (TCRdb year 2020). As for the study more broadly: The collaborator samples originated in the United States, Italy and Spain and spanned the acute and convalescent phases of COVID-19. The dataset comprised deeply sampled blood TCRbeta repertoires from subjects exposed to, actively infected with, or recovered from COVID-19. The repertoires were released in a freely available public database intended as a resource for research on the immune response to SARS-CoV-2. Nearly every sample came with metadata listing a de-identified subject ID, COVID-19 status, age in years and sex. The material from the prospective study consisted of cDNA or gDNA derived from T cells, B-cell-depleted T cells, or PBMCs. The samples were drawn from two sources: the first 160 participants of the ongoing ImmuneRACE study, and 1,200 or so subjects contributed by 6 global collaborators. HLA class I and class II types, where available, came from metadata supplied by the sample provider rather than from assay-based typing. On the study overall, not on this receptor specifically: How much clinical and demographic metadata was included differed by source and by participant, and the metadata was provided uncurated.

As concerns this clone: Its antigen has not been determined. Within one base of it there is no much larger clone, and no base qualities were kept.

Collaborating institutions collected whole blood in K2EDTA tubes following their own protocols. For TCRbeta analysis, collaborators shipped samples as frozen whole blood, isolated PBMCs, or DNA extracted from either of those sample types. CDR1 and CDR2 were assigned from the germline V gene as MDHEN and SYDVKM. The germline V end is reduced by 9 bases and the J end by 2 bases; junction bases left unmatched: 10. The CDR3 numbers 15 residues from cysteine through phenylalanine. The read is trimmed to its CDR3 DNA, 45 bases read in frame from base 1. TCRbeta CDR3 regions were amplified from genomic DNA by means of the immunoSEQ Assay, a bias-controlled multiplex PCR. The paper's data handling went like this. Nucleated cell counts per sample were estimated from amplification of reference gene primers within the assay. Sequence reads were collapsed and filtered to measure the absolute abundance of every unique TCRbeta CDR3 rearrangement. For each sample, productive Simpson clonality was calculated as the square root of Simpson's diversity index over productive rearrangements. The table comes from immuneACCESS by way of TCRdb, which keeps in-frame sequences with V and J called. Part of the clones is missing from these tables; in studies checked, under half for an unresolved V gene and the rest for unknown reasons. V, J and clone size were drawn from that table, and D and trimming were deduced from the DNA. This sample is represented by 200,000 or so clones; around nine tenths of them were singletons. The biggest ten clones account for around 2.3% of the sample.

Sequencing was carried out using peripheral blood. The V and J genes are TRBV28 and TRBJ2-7, with 10 junctional bases fitting TRBD1. The sequence came from a man between 70 and 80 years old with active or convalescent COVID-19. The CDR3 protein sequence reads: CASQWGQGSTYEQYF. The DNA sequence is given as TGTGCCAGTCAATGGGGACAGGGGTCGACCTACGAGCAGTACTTC.